The present TCR beta chain was sequenced within a study of cytomegalovirus exposure and HLA in healthy donors. With respect to this clone: The antigen is unknown.

Study results and caveats: Later analysis suggested most CMV-associated TCR beta chains were HLA-restricted. In an earlier analysis, in some 500 donors, most V segments appeared productive either ~90% or ~30% of the time. According to reports, the classifier identified cytomegalovirus status with high specificity and sensitivity. There were reportedly fewer N-insertions in an Asian-associated ancestry cluster than the approximately 630-donor mean, in a later analysis.

V was pared by 1 base and J by 0 bases, with 19 bases between. Germline CDR1 is LGHNA and CDR2 is YSLEER. The CDR3 runs to 20 residues. 13 Jbeta primers and 60 Vbeta primers were used for the PCR. Sequencing used immunoSEQ multiplex PCR; TCRdb keeps in-frame clones, though not all of them. The table lists 120,000 or so clones, over 75% of them singletons. The chain combines TRBV4-3 with TRBJ1-6; possibly TRBD1 for D (5 bases). Sequencing input: PBMCs. This sequence was found in a woman aged 18-29 years in good health and CMV-seronegative. CDR3 sequence: CASSQGPWTHSSSYNSPLHF. The CDR3 DNA sequence: TGCGCCAGCAGCCAAGGGCCCTGGACACATTCGAGCTCCTATAATTCACCCCTCCACTTT.